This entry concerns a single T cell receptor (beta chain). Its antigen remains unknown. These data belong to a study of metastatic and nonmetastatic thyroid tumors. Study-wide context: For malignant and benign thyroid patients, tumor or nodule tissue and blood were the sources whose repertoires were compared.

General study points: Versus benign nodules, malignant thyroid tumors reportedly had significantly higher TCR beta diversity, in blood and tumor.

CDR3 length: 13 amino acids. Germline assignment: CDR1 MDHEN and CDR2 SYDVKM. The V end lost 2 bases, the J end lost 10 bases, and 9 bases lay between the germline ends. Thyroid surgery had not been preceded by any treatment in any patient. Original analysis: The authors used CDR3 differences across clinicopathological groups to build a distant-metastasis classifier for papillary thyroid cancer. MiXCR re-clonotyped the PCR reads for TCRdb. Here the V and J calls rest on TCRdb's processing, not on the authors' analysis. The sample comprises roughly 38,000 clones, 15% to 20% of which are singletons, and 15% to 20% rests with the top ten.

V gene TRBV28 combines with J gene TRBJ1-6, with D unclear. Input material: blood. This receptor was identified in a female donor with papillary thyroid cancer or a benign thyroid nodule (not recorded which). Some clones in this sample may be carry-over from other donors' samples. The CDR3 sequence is CASSLPPRSPLHF. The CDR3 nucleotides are TGTGCCAGCAGTTTACCTCCGCGGTCACCCCTCCACTTT. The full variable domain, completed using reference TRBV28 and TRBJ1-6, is DVKVTQSSRYLVKRTGEKVFLECVQDMDHENMFWYRQDPGLGLRLIYFSYDVKMKEKGDIPEGYSVSREKKERFSLILESASTNQTSMYLCASSLPPRSPLHFGNGTRLTVT.